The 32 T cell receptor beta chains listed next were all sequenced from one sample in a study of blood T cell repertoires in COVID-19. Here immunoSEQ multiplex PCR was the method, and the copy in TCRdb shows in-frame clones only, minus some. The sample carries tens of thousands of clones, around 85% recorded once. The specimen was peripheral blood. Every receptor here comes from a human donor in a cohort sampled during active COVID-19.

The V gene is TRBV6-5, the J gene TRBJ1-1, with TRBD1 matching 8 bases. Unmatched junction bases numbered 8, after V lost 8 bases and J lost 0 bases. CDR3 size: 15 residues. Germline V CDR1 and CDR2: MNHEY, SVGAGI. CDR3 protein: CASSFGQGMNTEAFF. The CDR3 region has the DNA TGTGCCAGCTCTTTTGGACAGGGAATGAACACTGAAGCTTTCTTT.

The CDR3 region is CASSIREAYEQYF. The CDR3 DNA reads as TGTGCCAGTAGTATAAGGGAGGCCTACGAGCAGTACTTC. The rearrangement joins TRBV19 to TRBJ2-7, with TRBD2 as a possible D gene (6 bases). The CDR3 is 13 residues long. The germline gives CDR1 LNHDA, CDR2 SQIVND (reference sequence). Trimming removed 2 bases from V and 2 bases from J, with 7 bases in between.

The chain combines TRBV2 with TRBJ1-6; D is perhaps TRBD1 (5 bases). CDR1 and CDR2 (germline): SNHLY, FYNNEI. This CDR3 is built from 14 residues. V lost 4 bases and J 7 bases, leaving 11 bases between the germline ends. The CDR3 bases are TGTGCCAGCAGTGTAATGTCAGGGAATTCACCCCTCCACTTT. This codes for CASSVMSGNSPLHF.

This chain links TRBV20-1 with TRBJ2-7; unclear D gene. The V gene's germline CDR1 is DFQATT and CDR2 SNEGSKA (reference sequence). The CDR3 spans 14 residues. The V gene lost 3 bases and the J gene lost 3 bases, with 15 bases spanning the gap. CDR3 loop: CSASTPSVIYEQYF. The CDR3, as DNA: TGCAGTGCTAGTACTCCTTCGGTTATCTACGAGCAGTACTTC.

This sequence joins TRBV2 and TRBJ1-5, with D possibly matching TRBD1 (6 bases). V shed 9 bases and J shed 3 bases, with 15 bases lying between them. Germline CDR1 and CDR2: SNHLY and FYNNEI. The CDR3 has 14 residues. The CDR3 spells CARGAGSSNQPQHF. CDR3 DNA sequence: TGTGCCAGGGGGGCAGGGAGCTCCAATCAGCCCCAGCATTTT.

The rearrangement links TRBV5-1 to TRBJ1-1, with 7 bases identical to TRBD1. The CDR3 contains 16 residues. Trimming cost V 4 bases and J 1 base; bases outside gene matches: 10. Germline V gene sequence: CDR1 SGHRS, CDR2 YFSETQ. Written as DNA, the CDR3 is TGCGCCAGCAGCCAAACAGGGGCTAGGCAGAACACTGAAGCTTTCTTT. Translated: CASSQTGARQNTEAFF.

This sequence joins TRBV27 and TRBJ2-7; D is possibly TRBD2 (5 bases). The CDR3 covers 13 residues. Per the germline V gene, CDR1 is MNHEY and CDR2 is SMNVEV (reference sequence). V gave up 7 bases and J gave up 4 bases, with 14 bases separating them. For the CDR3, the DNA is TGTGCCAGCAAGCCACTAGTCGCATACGAGCAGTACTTC. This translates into CASKPLVAYEQYF.

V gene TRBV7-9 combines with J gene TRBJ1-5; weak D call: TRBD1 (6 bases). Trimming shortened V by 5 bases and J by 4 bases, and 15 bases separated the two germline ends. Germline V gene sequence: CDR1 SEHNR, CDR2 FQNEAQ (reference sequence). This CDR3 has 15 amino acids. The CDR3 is CASSRSTGKNQPQHF. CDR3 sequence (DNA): TGTGCCAGCAGCCGTTCCACAGGGAAAAATCAGCCCCAGCATTTT.

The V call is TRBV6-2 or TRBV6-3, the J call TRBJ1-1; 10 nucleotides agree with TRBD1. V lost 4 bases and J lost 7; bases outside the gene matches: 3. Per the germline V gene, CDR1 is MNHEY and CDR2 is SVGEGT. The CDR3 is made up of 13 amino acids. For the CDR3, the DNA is TGTGCCAGCAGTTTCGACAGGGGGCTTGAAGCTTTCTTT. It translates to CASSFDRGLEAFF.

CDR3: CASSLMGLAKNIQYF. As DNA, the CDR3 is TGTGCCAGCAGTTTAATGGGGCTAGCCAAAAACATTCAGTACTTC. This chain joins TRBV27 and TRBJ2-4, with D tentatively TRBD1 (5 bases). This CDR3 is built from 15 residues. Germline assignment: CDR1 MNHEY and CDR2 SMNVEV (reference sequence). Trimming pared 2 bases from V and 0 bases from J, leaving 8 bases between.

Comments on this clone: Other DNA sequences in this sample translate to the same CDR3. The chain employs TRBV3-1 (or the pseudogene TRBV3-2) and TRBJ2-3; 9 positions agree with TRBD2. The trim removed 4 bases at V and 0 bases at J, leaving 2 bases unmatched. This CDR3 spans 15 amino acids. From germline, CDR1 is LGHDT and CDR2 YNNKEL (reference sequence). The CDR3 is CASSPTSGSTDTQYF. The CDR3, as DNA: TGTGCCAGCAGCCCAACTAGCGGGAGCACAGATACGCAGTATTTT.

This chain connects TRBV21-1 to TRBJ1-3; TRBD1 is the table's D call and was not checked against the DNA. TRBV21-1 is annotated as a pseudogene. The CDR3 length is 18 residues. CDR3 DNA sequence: TGTGCCAGCAGCAAAGTACCCTTCGACAGGGGGCCTGGAAACACCATATATTTT. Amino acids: CASSKVPFDRGPGNTIYF.

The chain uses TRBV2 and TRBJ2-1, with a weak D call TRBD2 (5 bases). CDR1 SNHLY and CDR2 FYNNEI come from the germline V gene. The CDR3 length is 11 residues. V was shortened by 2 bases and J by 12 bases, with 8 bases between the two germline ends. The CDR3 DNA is TGTGCCAGCAGTGAAATGAGCGGGCAGTTCTTC. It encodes CASSEMSGQFF. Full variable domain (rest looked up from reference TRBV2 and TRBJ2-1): EPEVTQTPSHQVTQMGQEVILRCVPISNHLYFYWYRQILGQKVEFLVSFYNNEISEKSEIFDDQFSVERPDGSNFTLKIRSTKLEDSAMYFCASSEMSGQFFGPGTRLTVL.

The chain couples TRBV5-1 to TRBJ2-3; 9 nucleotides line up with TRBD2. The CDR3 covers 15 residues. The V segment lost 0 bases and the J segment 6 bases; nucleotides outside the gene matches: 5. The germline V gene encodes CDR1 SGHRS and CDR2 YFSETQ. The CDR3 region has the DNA TGCGCCAGCAGCTTGGATAGCGGGAGTGTGGATACGCAGTATTTT. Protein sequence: CASSLDSGSVDTQYF.

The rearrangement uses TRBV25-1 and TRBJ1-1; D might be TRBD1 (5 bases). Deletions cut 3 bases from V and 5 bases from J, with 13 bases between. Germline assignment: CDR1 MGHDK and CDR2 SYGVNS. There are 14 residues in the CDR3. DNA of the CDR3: TGTGCCAGCAGTGAGCCGGGGGGAGGGACTGAAGCTTTCTTT. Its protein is CASSEPGGGTEAFF.

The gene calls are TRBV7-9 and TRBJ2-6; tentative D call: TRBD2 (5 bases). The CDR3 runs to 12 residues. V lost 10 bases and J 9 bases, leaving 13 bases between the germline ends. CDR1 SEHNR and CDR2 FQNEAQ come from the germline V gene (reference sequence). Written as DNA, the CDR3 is TGTGCCACCGACGGACTTGGCAACGTCCTGACTTTC. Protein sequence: CATDGLGNVLTF. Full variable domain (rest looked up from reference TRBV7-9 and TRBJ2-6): DTGVSQNPRHKITKRGQNVTFRCDPISEHNRLYWYRQTLGQGPEFLTYFQNEAQLEKSRLLSDRFSAERPKGSFSTLEIQRTEQGDSAMYLCATDGLGNVLTFGAGSRLTVL.

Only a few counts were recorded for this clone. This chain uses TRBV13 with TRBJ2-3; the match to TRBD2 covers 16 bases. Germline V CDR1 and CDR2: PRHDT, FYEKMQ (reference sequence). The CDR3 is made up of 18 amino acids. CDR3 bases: TGTCCCACCAGCTTAACGGGGACTAGCGGGGGGGGCACAGATACGCAGTATTTT. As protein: CPTSLTGTSGGGTDTQYF.

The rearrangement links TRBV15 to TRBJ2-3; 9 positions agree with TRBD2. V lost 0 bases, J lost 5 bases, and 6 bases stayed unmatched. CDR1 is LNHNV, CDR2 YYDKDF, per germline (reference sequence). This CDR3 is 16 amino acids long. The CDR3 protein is CATSREVGREGDTQYF. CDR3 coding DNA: TGTGCCACCAGCAGAGAGGTAGGGCGGGAGGGAGATACGCAGTATTTT.

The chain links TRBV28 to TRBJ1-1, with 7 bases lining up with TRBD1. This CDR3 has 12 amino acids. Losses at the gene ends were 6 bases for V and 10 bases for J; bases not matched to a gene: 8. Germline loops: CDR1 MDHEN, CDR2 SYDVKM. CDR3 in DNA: TGTGCCAGCAGCCGTCGACAGGGCAGAGCTTTCTTT. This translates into CASSRRQGRAFF.

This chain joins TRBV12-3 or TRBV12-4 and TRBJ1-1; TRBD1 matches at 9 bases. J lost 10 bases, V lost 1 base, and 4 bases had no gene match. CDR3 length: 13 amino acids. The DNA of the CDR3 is TGTGCCAGCAGTTTAGGGACAGGGGCGGGAGCTTTCTTT. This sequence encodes CASSLGTGAGAFF.

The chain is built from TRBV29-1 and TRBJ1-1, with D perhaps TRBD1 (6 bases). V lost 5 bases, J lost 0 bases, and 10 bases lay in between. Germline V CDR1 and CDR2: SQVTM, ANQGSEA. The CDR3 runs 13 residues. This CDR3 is CSVYRAVNTEAFF. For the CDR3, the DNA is TGCAGCGTTTACAGGGCCGTGAACACTGAAGCTTTCTTT.

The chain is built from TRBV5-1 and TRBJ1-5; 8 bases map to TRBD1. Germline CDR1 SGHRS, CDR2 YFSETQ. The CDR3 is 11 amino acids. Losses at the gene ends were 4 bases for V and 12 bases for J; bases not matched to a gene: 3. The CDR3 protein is CASSPGQDQHF. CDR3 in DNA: TGCGCCAGCAGCCCGGGACAGGACCAGCATTTT.

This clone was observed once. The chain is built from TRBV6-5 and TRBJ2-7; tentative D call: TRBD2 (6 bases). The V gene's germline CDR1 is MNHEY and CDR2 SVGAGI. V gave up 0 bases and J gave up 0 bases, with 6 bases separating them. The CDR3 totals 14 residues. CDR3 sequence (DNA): TGTGCCAGCAGTTACTCGACTAGCTCCTACGAGCAGTACTTC. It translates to CASSYSTSSYEQYF.

The CDR3 bases are TGCAGCGTTGATGTCCGCGGACAGGCCGGCGGCTACACCTTC. As protein: CSVDVRGQAGGYTF. This chain joins TRBV29-1 and TRBJ1-2; 7 bases align to TRBD1. V lost 3 bases and J lost 8; bases outside the gene matches: 12. The CDR3 contains 14 residues. Per germline, CDR1 SQVTM and CDR2 ANQGSEA.

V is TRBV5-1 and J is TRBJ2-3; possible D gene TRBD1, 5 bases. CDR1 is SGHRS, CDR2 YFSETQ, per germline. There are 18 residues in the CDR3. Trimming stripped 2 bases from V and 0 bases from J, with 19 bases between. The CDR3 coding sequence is TGCGCCAGCAGCTTCAAAGGCCAGGGAACTACTAGCACAGATACGCAGTATTTT. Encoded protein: CASSFKGQGTTSTDTQYF.

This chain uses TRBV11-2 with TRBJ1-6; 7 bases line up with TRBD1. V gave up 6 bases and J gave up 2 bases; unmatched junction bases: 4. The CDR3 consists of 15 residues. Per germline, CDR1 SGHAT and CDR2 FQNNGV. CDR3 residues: CASRLTGAYNSPLHF. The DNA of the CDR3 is TGTGCCAGCAGGTTAACAGGGGCCTATAATTCACCCCTCCACTTT.

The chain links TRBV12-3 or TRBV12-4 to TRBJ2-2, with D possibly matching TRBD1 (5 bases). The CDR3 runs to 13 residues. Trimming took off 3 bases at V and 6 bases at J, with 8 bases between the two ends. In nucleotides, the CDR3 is TGTGCCAGCAGTTTGTCAGGGTCCGGGGAGCTGTTTTTT. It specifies CASSLSGSGELFF.

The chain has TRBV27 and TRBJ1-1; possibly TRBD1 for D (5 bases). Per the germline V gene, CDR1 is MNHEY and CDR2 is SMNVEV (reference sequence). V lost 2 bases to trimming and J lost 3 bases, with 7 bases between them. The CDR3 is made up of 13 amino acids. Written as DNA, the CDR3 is TGTGCCAGCAGTTTAAAAGGGGACACTGAAGCTTTCTTT. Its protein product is CASSLKGDTEAFF.

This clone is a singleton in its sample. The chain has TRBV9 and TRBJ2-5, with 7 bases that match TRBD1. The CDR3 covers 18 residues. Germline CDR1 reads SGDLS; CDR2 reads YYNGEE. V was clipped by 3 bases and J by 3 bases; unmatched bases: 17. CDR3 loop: CASSGGGDSLIGEETQYF. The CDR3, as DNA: TGTGCCAGCAGCGGGGGTGGGGACAGCTTAATCGGCGAAGAGACCCAGTACTTC.

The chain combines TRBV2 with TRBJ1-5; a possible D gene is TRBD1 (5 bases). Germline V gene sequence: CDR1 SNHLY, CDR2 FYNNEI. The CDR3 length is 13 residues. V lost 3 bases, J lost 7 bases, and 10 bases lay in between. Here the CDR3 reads CASSDAGSQPQHF. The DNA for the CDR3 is TGTGCCAGCAGTGACGCAGGGTCGCAGCCCCAGCATTTT.

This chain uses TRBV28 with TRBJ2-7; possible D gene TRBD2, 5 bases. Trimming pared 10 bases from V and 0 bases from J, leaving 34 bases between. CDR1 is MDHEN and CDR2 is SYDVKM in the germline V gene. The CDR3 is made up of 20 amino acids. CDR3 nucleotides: TGTGCCATGTTTCGGATTCCGCCACCACGGGGAAAGCCAGACTCCTACGAGCAGTACTTC. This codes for CAMFRIPPPRGKPDSYEQYF. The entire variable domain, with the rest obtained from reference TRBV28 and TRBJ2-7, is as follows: DVKVTQSSRYLVKRTGEKVFLECVQDMDHENMFWYRQDPGLGLRLIYFSYDVKMKEKGDIPEGYSVSREKKERFSLILESASTNQTSMYLCAMFRIPPPRGKPDSYEQYFGPGTRLTVT.

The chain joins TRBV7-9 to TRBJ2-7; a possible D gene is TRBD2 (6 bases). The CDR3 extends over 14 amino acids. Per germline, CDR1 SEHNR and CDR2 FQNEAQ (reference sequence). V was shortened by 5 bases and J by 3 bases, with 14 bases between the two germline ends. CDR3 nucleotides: TGTGCCAGCAGCCGGGAGCCAGGCCACTACGAGCAGTACTTC. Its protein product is CASSREPGHYEQYF.